Included here is one TCR beta chain sequence, with context. Germline CDR1 is SNHLY and CDR2 is FYNNEI. This CDR3 has 13 amino acids. Trimming pared 8 bases from V and 0 bases from J, leaving 10 bases between. The investigators amplified TCR beta CDR3 regions from RNA transcripts. The TCR CDR3 first-round RT-PCR relied on the HTBI primer set. TCRdb processed the multiplex PCR reads anew with MiXCR; each CDR3 protein has one entry. The table records more than 500,000 distinct CDR3 sequences, less than 15% of them present only once. These data come from a study of T cells in Graves' hyperthyroidism and ophthalmopathy.

The V gene is TRBV2, the J gene TRBJ2-5; D gene ambiguous. Source material: blood. This receptor was obtained from a woman aged 35 to 49 with Graves' hyperthyroidism. The CDR3 loop is CASAIGYQETQYF. DNA of the CDR3: TGTGCCAGCGCGATTGGGTACCAAGAGACCCAGTACTTC.